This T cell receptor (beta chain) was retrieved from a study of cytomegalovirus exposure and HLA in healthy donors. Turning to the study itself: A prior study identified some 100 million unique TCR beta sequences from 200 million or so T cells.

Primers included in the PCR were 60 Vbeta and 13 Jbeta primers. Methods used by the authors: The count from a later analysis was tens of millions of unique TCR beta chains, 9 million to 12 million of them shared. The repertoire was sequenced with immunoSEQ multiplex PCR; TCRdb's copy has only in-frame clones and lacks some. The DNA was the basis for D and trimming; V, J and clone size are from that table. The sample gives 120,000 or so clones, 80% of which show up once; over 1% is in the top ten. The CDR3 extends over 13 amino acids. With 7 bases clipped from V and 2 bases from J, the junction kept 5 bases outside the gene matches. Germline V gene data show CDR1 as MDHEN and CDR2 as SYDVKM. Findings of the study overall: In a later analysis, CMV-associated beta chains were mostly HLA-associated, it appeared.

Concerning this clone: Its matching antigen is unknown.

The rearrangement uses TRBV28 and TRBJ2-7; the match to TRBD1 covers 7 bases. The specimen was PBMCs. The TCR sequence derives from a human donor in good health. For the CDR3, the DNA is TGTGCCAGCAAATTGACAGGGACCTACGAGCAGTACTTC. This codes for CASKLTGTYEQYF.